These 13 T cell receptor beta chains were sequenced from one sample in a study of T-cell reconstitution after alpha-beta-depleted transplantation in children. During its preparation, the TCRbeta library received unique molecular identifiers. Via MiXCR, TCRdb re-called the PCR reads, giving one row per CDR3 protein. The table has around 450,000 distinct CDR3 sequences, over 40% seen once. The source was PBMCs, collected before TCRalphabeta/CD19-depleted stem cell transplant. These receptors were collected from a girl aged 2 to 9 with aplastic anemia, due to receive a stem cell transplant.

Points on this clonotype: With a much larger clone just one base away, this may be a read error. The V call is TRBV20-1, the J call TRBJ2-1; weak D call: TRBD2 (6 bases). There are 13 residues in the CDR3. Germline V lookup: CDR1 DFQATT, CDR2 SNEGSKA (reference sequence). DNA for the CDR3: TGCAGTGCTAGAGGAACGGACTACGATGAGCAGTTCTTC. Protein product: CSARGTDYDEQFF.

This clonotype was counted only a few times. V and J are TRBV6-1 and TRBJ2-3; either TRBD1 or TRBD2 may fit D (5 bases each). The CDR3 has 13 residues. Germline lookup yields CDR1 MNHNS and CDR2 SASEGT. The V gene lost 7 bases and the J gene lost 4 bases, with 12 bases spanning the gap. CDR3 DNA sequence: TGTGCCAGCACGCCAGGGAGCGCAGATACGCAGTATTTT. Translating it yields CASTPGSADTQYF.

The V gene is TRBV6-5, the J gene TRBJ2-7; D is unresolved. V shed 0 bases and J shed 2 bases, with 17 bases lying between them. Germline V gene sequence: CDR1 MNHEY, CDR2 SVGAGI. The CDR3 sequence is 17 residues long. The chain's CDR3 is CASSYSTNSHATYEQYF. CDR3 DNA: TGTGCCAGCAGTTACTCGACGAACAGCCACGCGACCTACGAGCAGTACTTC.

DNA for the CDR3: TGTGCCAGCAGTAGCTTATCGGGGGCGGGGGCCAACGTCCTGACTTTC. This codes for CASSSLSGAGANVLTF. The V and J genes are TRBV28 and TRBJ2-6, with D perhaps assigned TRBD1 or TRBD2 (6 bases each). CDR3 size: 16 residues. The V gene lost 5 bases and the J gene lost 4 bases, with 15 bases spanning the gap. Germline V gives CDR1 MDHEN, CDR2 SYDVKM.

The rearrangement uses TRBV7-9 and TRBJ2-7; D ambiguous. V was shortened by 1 base and J by 7 bases, with 14 bases between the two germline ends. Germline V gives CDR1 SEHNR, CDR2 FQNEAQ (reference sequence). There are 14 residues in the CDR3. CDR3: CASSLGPELGEQYF. CDR3 bases: TGTGCCAGCAGCTTAGGGCCCGAGTTGGGGGAGCAGTACTTC. Complete variable domain (other parts from reference TRBV7-9 and TRBJ2-7): DTGVSQNPRHKITKRGQNVTFRCDPISEHNRLYWYRQTLGQGPEFLTYFQNEAQLEKSRLLSDRFSAERPKGSFSTLEIQRTEQGDSAMYLCASSLGPELGEQYFGPGTRLTVT.

This clonotype was seen a few times. This chain uses TRBV11-2 with TRBJ2-3; weak D call: TRBD2 (7 bases). The ends were cut back, 5 bases at V and 2 bases at J, with 17 bases in the middle. The CDR3 is 16 residues long. Germline V lookup: CDR1 SGHAT, CDR2 FQNNGV. In DNA form, the CDR3 reads TGTGCCAGCAGCCTTCTGGGGGGGCCGGTCACAGATACGCAGTATTTT. It yields the protein CASSLLGGPVTDTQYF.

This clonotype has ten or more counts. The V gene is TRBV5-5, the J gene TRBJ2-3; TRBD2 might be the D (5 bases). The germline gives CDR1 SGHKS, CDR2 YYEKEE (reference sequence). This CDR3 comprises 14 residues. V lost 0 bases to trimming and J lost 3 bases, with 8 bases between them. CDR3 nucleotide sequence: TGTGCCAGCAGCTTGGGACGGGAAACAGATACGCAGTATTTT. It encodes CASSLGRETDTQYF. The whole variable domain, remainder taken from reference TRBV5-5 and TRBJ2-3, is DAGVTQSPTHLIKTRGQQVTLRCSPISGHKSVSWYQQVLGQGPQFIFQYYEKEERGRGNFPDRFSARQFPNYSSELNVNALLLGDSALYLCASSLGRETDTQYFGPGTRLTVL.

This clonotype appeared a single time. J is TRBJ2-1 and V is TRBV15; a weak D match, TRBD2 (6 bases). Germline-derived CDR1 and CDR2 are LNHNV and YYDKDF (reference sequence). There are 16 residues in the CDR3. V lost 3 bases and J 3 bases, leaving 15 bases between the germline ends. The CDR3 reads CATSSERELLYNEQFF. CDR3 sequence (DNA): TGTGCCACCAGCAGCGAACGGGAGTTGCTCTACAATGAGCAGTTCTTC.

The V call is TRBV14, the J call TRBJ2-7; D may match TRBD1 or TRBD2 (5 bases each). V was trimmed by 0 bases and J by 3 bases, leaving 18 bases between them. Germline V gives CDR1 SGHDN, CDR2 FVKESK. The CDR3 runs to 17 residues. This chain's CDR3 is CASSQEWSGDAFYEQYF. In DNA form, the CDR3 reads TGTGCCAGCAGCCAAGAATGGTCTGGGGACGCATTCTACGAGCAGTACTTC.

In this sample, this clonotype turned up many times. J is TRBJ2-5 and V is TRBV3-1, with 9 bases fitting TRBD2. Germline V gene lookup returns CDR1 LGHDT and CDR2 YNNKEL (reference sequence). The length of the CDR3 is 16 residues. Unmatched junction bases numbered 4, after V lost 0 bases and J lost 2 bases. CDR3 sequence reads: CASSQEVAGVQETQYF. The CDR3 region has the DNA TGTGCCAGCAGCCAAGAGGTAGCGGGAGTGCAAGAGACCCAGTACTTC.

In this sample, this clonotype turned up many times. The gene calls are TRBV12-3 or TRBV12-4 and TRBJ2-3; 9 bases are a match to TRBD2. Germline trimming cut 5 bases from V and 4 bases from J; bases unmatched to any gene: 13. This CDR3 has 17 amino acids. CDR3 loop: CASSPSPGTSLADTQYF. CDR3 nucleotide sequence: TGTGCCAGCAGTCCGAGTCCCGGGACTAGCCTTGCAGATACGCAGTATTTT.

The V call is TRBV6-4, the J call TRBJ1-1; perhaps TRBD1 as D (5 bases). In germline, CDR1 is MRHNA, CDR2 SNTAGT. The CDR3 runs 15 residues. V shed 5 bases and J shed 0 bases, with 13 bases lying between them. The CDR3 coding sequence is TGTGCCAGCAGTCTTTCGGGACGGATGAACACTGAAGCTTTCTTT. Translated: CASSLSGRMNTEAFF.

CDR3 amino acids: CASSLEGVDETQYF. CDR3 coding DNA: TGTGCCAGCAGCTTAGAAGGGGTAGACGAGACCCAGTACTTC. The V gene is TRBV13, the J gene TRBJ2-5, with D perhaps TRBD1 (5 bases). CDR1 is PRHDT, CDR2 FYEKMQ, per germline (reference sequence). The CDR3 loop spans 14 amino acids. V was trimmed by 1 base and J by 5 bases, leaving 11 bases between them.